This T cell receptor (beta chain) was found in a study of T cells in Graves' hyperthyroidism and ophthalmopathy. Findings of the study overall: Blood shared most expanded thyroid clonotypes above 0.001.

Stable Graves' hyperthyroidism meant no ophthalmopathy progression within 18 months. The authors took PBMCs from over 8.5 ml fresh peripheral blood. The CDR3 totals 13 residues. V was cut by 2 bases and J by 6 bases, with 7 bases left in between. What was amplified from RNA transcripts were TCR beta CDR3 regions. The HTBI set primed first-round TCR CDR3 RT-PCR. From the multiplex PCR reads, TCRdb called clonotypes with MiXCR, one entry per CDR3 protein. Here the sample spans 350,000 to 400,000 distinct CDR3 sequences, approximately 15% being singletons. This clonotype occurred a few times. Its antigen remains unidentified.

The sequence was collected from a woman aged 55-69 years with Graves' hyperthyroidism. The rearrangement uses TRBV12-3 or TRBV12-4 and TRBJ2-2; the D is unclear. Material: blood. The CDR3 protein is CASSLIGPGELFF. CDR3 coding DNA: TGTGCCAGCAGTTTAATAGGCCCCGGGGAGCTGTTTTTT.